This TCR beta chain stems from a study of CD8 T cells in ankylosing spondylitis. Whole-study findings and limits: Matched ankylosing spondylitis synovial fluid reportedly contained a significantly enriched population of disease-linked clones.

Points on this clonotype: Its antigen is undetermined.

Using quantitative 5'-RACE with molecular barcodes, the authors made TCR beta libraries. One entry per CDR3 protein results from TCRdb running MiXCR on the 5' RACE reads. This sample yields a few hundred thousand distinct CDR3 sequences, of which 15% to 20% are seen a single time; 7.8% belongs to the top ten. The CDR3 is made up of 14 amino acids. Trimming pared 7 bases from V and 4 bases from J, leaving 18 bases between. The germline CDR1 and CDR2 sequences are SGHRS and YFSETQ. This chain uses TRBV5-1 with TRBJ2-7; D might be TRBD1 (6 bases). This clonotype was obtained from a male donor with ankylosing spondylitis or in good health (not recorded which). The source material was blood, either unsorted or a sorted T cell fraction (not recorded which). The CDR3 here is CASSPRTANYEQYV. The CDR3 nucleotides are TGCGCCAGCTCCCCGCGGACAGCCAATTACGAGCAGTACGTC.